This note documents a single TCR beta chain sequence. Its antigen is currently unknown. V was cut by 7 bases and J by 6 bases, with 13 bases left in between. The CDR3 has 13 amino acids. Per the germline V gene, CDR1 is MNHEY and CDR2 is SVGAGI. The sample comes from a study of T cell responses to AZD1222 COVID-19 vaccine. Study-level findings and limits: Among the donors, most were white British and more were female, and clonal diversity was possibly underestimated. After two AZD1222 doses, spike-specific TCR breadth and depth rose versus day 0. Only 5 or 6 people who got AZD1222 tested seropositive at baseline.

TCRdb's copy holds only in-frame clones and misses some; the assay was immunoSEQ multiplex PCR. Here the sample spans 90,000 to 120,000 clones, 86% being singletons. The sample in question was peripheral blood, obtained on day 0 of AZD1222 vaccination. This TCR came from an adult in good health. This rearrangement joins TRBV6-5 to TRBJ1-5; a possible D gene is TRBD1 (5 bases). The CDR3 DNA follows: TGTGCCAGCAACGATCAGGGAATTCAGCCCCAGCATTTT. Its protein is CASNDQGIQPQHF.